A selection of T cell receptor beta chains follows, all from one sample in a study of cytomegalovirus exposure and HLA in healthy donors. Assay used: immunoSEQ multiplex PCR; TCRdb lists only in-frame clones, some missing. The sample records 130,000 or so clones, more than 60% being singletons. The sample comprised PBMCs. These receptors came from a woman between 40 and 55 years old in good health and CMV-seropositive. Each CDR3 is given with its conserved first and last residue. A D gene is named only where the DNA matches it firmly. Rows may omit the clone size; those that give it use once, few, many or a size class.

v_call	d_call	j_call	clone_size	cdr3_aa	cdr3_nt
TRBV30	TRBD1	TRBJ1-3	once	CAGHRGADTIYF	TGTGCCGGGCACAGGGGTGCGGACACCATATATTTT
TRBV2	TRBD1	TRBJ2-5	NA	CASSTDRAQYF	TGTGCCAGCAGTACCGACAGGGCTCAGTACTTC
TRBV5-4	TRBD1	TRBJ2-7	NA	CASSQEGASSYEQYF	TGTGCCAGCAGCCAAGAGGGGGCCAGCTCCTACGAGCAGTACTTC
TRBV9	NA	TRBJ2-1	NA	CASSPDWGRNEQFF	TGTGCCAGCAGCCCAGACTGGGGGCGGAATGAGCAGTTCTTC
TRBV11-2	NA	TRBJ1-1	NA	CASSLDPGNTEAFF	TGTGCCAGCAGCCTAGATCCAGGGAACACTGAAGCTTTCTTT
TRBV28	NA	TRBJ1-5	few	CASSLGVRGSNQPQHF	TGTGCCAGCAGTTTAGGAGTCCGTGGTAGCAATCAGCCCCAGCATTTT
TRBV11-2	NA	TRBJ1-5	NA	CASSLDRGPGGNQPQHF	TGTGCCAGCAGCTTAGATCGGGGTCCGGGCGGAAACCAGCCCCAGCATTTT
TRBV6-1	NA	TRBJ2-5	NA	CASTLTQGAETQYF	TGTGCCAGCACTTTAACCCAGGGCGCAGAGACCCAGTACTTC
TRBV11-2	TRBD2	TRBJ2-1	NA	CASSITPLLAGGINEQFF	TGTGCCAGCAGCATTACCCCACTACTAGCGGGGGGGATCAATGAGCAGTTCTTC
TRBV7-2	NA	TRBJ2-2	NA	CASSVRGWTGELFF	TGTGCCAGCAGTGTAAGGGGTTGGACCGGGGAGCTGTTTTTT
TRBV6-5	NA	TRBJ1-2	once	CASSSLRSFNYGYTF	TGTGCCAGCAGTTCACTGCGGTCCTTTAACTATGGCTACACCTTC
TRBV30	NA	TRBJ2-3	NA	CAWSSLNHTQYF	TGTGCCTGGTCGAGTCTGAATCATACGCAGTATTTT
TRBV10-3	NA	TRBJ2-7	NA	CAISVNYEQYF	TGTGCCATCAGTGTAAACTACGAGCAGTACTTC
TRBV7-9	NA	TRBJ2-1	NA	CASSLFVEGPARSYNEQFF	TGTGCCAGCAGCTTATTTGTGGAGGGCCCCGCACGGTCCTACAATGAGCAGTTCTTC
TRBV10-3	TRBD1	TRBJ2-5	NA	CAISPGQGDQETQYF	TGTGCCATCAGCCCGGGACAGGGGGACCAAGAGACCCAGTACTTC